The 26 T cell receptor beta chains below come from one sample, sequenced in a study of regulatory T cells in long-lasting Graves disease. Arm-PCR of CDR3 regions with iRepertoire HTBI primers generated TCR beta libraries. TCRdb called the multiplex PCR reads again in MiXCR, with one record for every CDR3 protein. The sample holds roughly 530,000 distinct CDR3 sequences, 15% to 20% seen once. The sample's time point: newly diagnosed GD, antithyroid drugs for less than 3 months. From PBMCs, RNA was extracted and then used to make the TCR library. These sequences were also reported in another study, on T cells in Graves' hyperthyroidism and ophthalmopathy.

The sequenced sample was peripheral blood mononuclear cells (PBMCs), obtained at new diagnosis, from a patient treated with antithyroid drugs. The receptors originated from a woman aged 40-60 years with Graves disease.

This clonotype was detected only a few times. Here the CDR3 reads CASSGGQGGNYGYTF. CDR3 in DNA: TGTGCCAGCAGCGGGGGACAGGGGGGAAACTATGGCTACACCTTC. This chain connects TRBV9 to TRBJ1-2, with 11 bases identical to TRBD1. After removal of 3 bases from V and 2 bases from J, the junction contained 3 bases not matched to a gene. Germline CDR1 is SGDLS and CDR2 is YYNGEE. This CDR3 comprises 15 residues.

Many counts were recorded for this clonotype. The chain recombines TRBV12-3 or TRBV12-4 with TRBJ2-2; D call uncertain. Deletions cut 7 bases from V and 0 bases from J, with 12 bases between. The CDR3 consists of 15 residues. The CDR3 DNA reads as TGTGCCAGCATCTTAGGTGGGACGAACACCGGGGAGCTGTTTTTT. Amino acids: CASILGGTNTGELFF.

This clonotype was detected ten times or more. V is TRBV3-1 and J is TRBJ2-1, with 10 bases identical to TRBD2. CDR1 and CDR2 (germline): LGHDT, YNNKEL (reference sequence). V was pared by 2 bases and J by 7 bases, with 5 bases of the junction left unmatched. This CDR3 contains 15 residues. CDR3 protein: CASSQLAGVGNEQFF. CDR3 sequence (DNA): TGTGCCAGCAGCCAACTAGCGGGGGTTGGTAATGAGCAGTTCTTC.

This clonotype came up many times. DNA of the CDR3: TGCGCCAGCAGCTACTCGGACAGCGTCAATGAGCAGTTCTTC. As protein: CASSYSDSVNEQFF. This sequence joins TRBV5-1 and TRBJ2-1, with D perhaps TRBD1 (6 bases). Germline V CDR1 and CDR2: SGHRS, YFSETQ. This CDR3 contains 14 residues. Trimming left V 3 bases short and J 6 bases short, with 13 bases between.

This rearrangement joins TRBV6-5 to TRBJ2-7, with D possibly being TRBD1 (6 bases). This CDR3 has 14 residues. Trimming removed 0 bases from V and 2 bases from J, with 8 bases in between. Germline V CDR1 and CDR2: MNHEY, SVGAGI. CDR3 sequence: CASSYSWGPYEQYF. CDR3 in DNA: TGTGCCAGCAGTTACTCTTGGGGGCCCTACGAGCAGTACTTC.

The sample holds many counts of this clonotype. The chain recombines TRBV2 with TRBJ2-3, with 14 bases lining up with TRBD2. The V gene end was trimmed by 7 bases and the J gene end by 1 base; junction bases not matched to a gene: 1. This CDR3 is built from 15 residues. Germline V lookup: CDR1 SNHLY, CDR2 FYNNEI. CDR3 residues: CASKGLAGGTDTQYF. CDR3 coding DNA: TGTGCCAGCAAGGGACTAGCGGGGGGCACAGATACGCAGTATTTT.

The rearrangement uses TRBV7-9 and TRBJ1-5, with unresolved D. This CDR3 comprises 12 residues. Germline values: CDR1 SEHNR, CDR2 FQNEAQ (reference sequence). V was trimmed by 0 bases and J by 9 bases, leaving 6 bases between them. CDR3 amino acids: CASSLADGPQHF. Here the CDR3 DNA reads TGTGCCAGCAGCTTAGCCGACGGGCCCCAGCATTTT.

This clonotype occurred many times. V usage is TRBV2 and J usage is TRBJ1-2; TRBD1 agrees at 9 bases. After removal of 4 bases from V and 4 bases from J, the junction contained 4 bases not matched to a gene. The CDR3 is 14 amino acids. CDR1 and CDR2 from the germline V gene are SNHLY and FYNNEI. CDR3 in DNA: TGTGCCAGCAGTGGGACAGGGGTCGGCTATGGCTACACCTTC. It encodes CASSGTGVGYGYTF.

The chain recombines TRBV7-9 with TRBJ2-1; D is undetermined. The CDR3 contains 15 residues. Trimming took 6 bases from V and 1 from J, leaving 13 bases between them. Looked up from germline, CDR1 is SEHNR and CDR2 is FQNEAQ (reference sequence). The CDR3 DNA follows: TGTGCCAGCAGGATATCGACTGGTTCCTACAATGAGCAGTTCTTC. It yields the protein CASRISTGSYNEQFF.

Ten or more counts support this clonotype. This chain connects TRBV2 to TRBJ2-5; 8 nucleotides align to TRBD1. The CDR3 has 15 amino acids. The V and J ends lost 6 bases and 0 bases, in that order; junction bases with no gene match: 6. Germline CDR1 SNHLY, CDR2 FYNNEI. CDR3 in amino acids: CASRKGQGHQETQYF. CDR3 sequence (DNA): TGTGCCAGCAGGAAAGGACAGGGCCACCAAGAGACCCAGTACTTC.

This chain uses TRBV4-1 with TRBJ2-6, with 10 bases fitting TRBD1. Germline trimming cut 4 bases from V and 1 base from J; bases unmatched to any gene: 7. The CDR3 contains 18 residues. The germline V gene has CDR1 MGHRA and CDR2 YSYEKL. The CDR3: CASSPRQGARSGANVLTF. The CDR3, as DNA: TGCGCCAGCAGCCCAAGACAGGGGGCAAGGTCTGGGGCCAACGTCCTGACTTTC.

This clonotype was observed at least ten times. The CDR3 sequence: CASSDRRETQYF. Here the CDR3 DNA reads TGTGCCAGCAGCGACCGGCGGGAGACCCAGTACTTC. This chain links TRBV7-9 with TRBJ2-5; unclear D gene. Trimming left V 5 bases short and J 5 bases short, with 9 bases between. CDR1 and CDR2 (germline): SEHNR, FQNEAQ (reference sequence). The CDR3 covers 12 residues.

This sequence joins TRBV20-1 and TRBJ2-3, with TRBD2 matching 10 bases. V was clipped by 6 bases and J by 1 base; unmatched bases: 16. CDR3 length: 18 residues. CDR1 is DFQATT and CDR2 is SNEGSKA in the germline V gene (reference sequence). This CDR3 is CSAPSLAGGPWGTDTQYF. DNA of the CDR3: TGCAGTGCGCCATCGTTAGCGGGGGGCCCGTGGGGCACAGATACGCAGTATTTT.

This clonotype came up many times. The chain uses TRBV27 and TRBJ2-5; the match to TRBD2 covers 7 bases. The CDR3 consists of 13 residues. J gave up 5 bases and V 5 bases, and 5 bases lay outside the gene matches. CDR1 and CDR2 from the germline V gene are MNHEY and SMNVEV (reference sequence). The CDR3: CASSRGLVETQYF. The CDR3 coding sequence is TGTGCCAGCAGTCGCGGACTAGTGGAGACCCAGTACTTC.

This clonotype has only one observation. V gene TRBV5-1 combines with J gene TRBJ2-1; 9 nucleotides match TRBD2. Germline V gene lookup returns CDR1 SGHRS and CDR2 YFSETQ. With 5 bases clipped from V and 2 bases from J, the junction kept 5 bases outside the gene matches. The CDR3 length is 15 residues. In nucleotides, the CDR3 is TGCGCCAGCAGTGCGGGGGGGAGAACCTACAATGAGCAGTTCTTC. Residues: CASSAGGRTYNEQFF.

This clonotype was seen many times. The rearrangement links TRBV30 to TRBJ2-7, with D possibly being TRBD2 (6 bases). The V and J ends lost 0 bases and 11 bases respectively, with 14 bases between them. The CDR3 sequence is 12 residues long. Germline V lookup: CDR1 GTSNPN, CDR2 SVGIG (reference sequence). The CDR3 coding sequence is TGTGCCTGGAGTGTACAGGAGGGTTTGAAGTACTTC. Amino acids: CAWSVQEGLKYF.

This clonotype was observed a handful of times. V usage is TRBV19 and J usage is TRBJ2-3; the match to TRBD2 covers 7 bases. The CDR3 totals 15 residues. Germline assignment: CDR1 LNHDA and CDR2 SQIVND (reference sequence). The V segment lost 4 bases and the J segment 8 bases; nucleotides outside the gene matches: 12. CDR3 nucleotide sequence: TGTGCCAGTAGTAATGCGGGGGTGAGTCTTGCTACGCAGTATTTT. It codes for CASSNAGVSLATQYF.

This clonotype was observed at least ten times. The V and J genes are TRBV12-3 or TRBV12-4 and TRBJ1-1; TRBD1 matches 10 bases. V lost 6 bases, J lost 7 bases, and 8 bases stayed unmatched. There are 14 residues in the CDR3. Written as DNA, the CDR3 is TGTGCCAGCAGCCCTGGGACAGGGGAGGGTGAAGCTTTCTTT. Residues: CASSPGTGEGEAFF.

This clonotype was detected only a few times. The V gene is TRBV12-5, the J gene TRBJ1-2; possible D gene TRBD1, 5 bases. With 0 bases removed from V and 8 bases from J, the gap between germline ends came to 13 bases. The CDR3 has 14 amino acids. CDR1 and CDR2 (germline): LGHNT, FRNRAP. CDR3 in amino acids: CASGLVPGHLGYTF. The CDR3, as DNA: TGTGCTAGTGGTTTGGTACCAGGACATCTAGGCTACACCTTC.

The V call is TRBV5-1, the J call TRBJ2-7; D gene unclear. V shed 0 bases and J shed 7 bases, with 11 bases lying between them. CDR1 and CDR2 from the germline V gene are SGHRS and YFSETQ. This CDR3 comprises 13 residues. The CDR3 here is CASSLAGSREQYF. The DNA of the CDR3 is TGCGCCAGCAGCTTGGCCGGCTCTCGGGAGCAGTACTTC.

This clonotype was seen repeatedly, ten times or more. V gene TRBV6-1 combines with J gene TRBJ2-1; TRBD2 aligns across 12 bases. The germline V gene has CDR1 MNHNS and CDR2 SASEGT. V shed 6 bases and J 4 bases; nucleotides not matched to a gene: 4. CDR3 length: 15 residues. CDR3 bases: TGTGCCAGCAGCACCGGGACTAGCGGGTACAATGAGCAGTTCTTC. Protein: CASSTGTSGYNEQFF.

This clonotype showed up many times. The chain carries TRBV27 and TRBJ1-5; D ambiguous. This CDR3 region has 17 residues. Deletions cut 7 bases from V and 0 bases from J, with 19 bases between. Germline CDR1 reads MNHEY; CDR2 reads SMNVEV (reference sequence). In DNA, the CDR3 is TGTGCCAGCAAGTCCAGTCGTCTCCAGTATAGCAATCAGCCCCAGCATTTT. Its protein is CASKSSRLQYSNQPQHF.

The chain couples TRBV6-4 to TRBJ1-2; 7 nucleotides align to TRBD1. V was clipped by 4 bases and J by 4 bases; unmatched bases: 3. There are 13 residues in the CDR3. CDR1 MRHNA and CDR2 SNTAGT come from the germline V gene. CDR3 nucleotides: TGTGCCAGCAGTGGGGGGGACAGCTATGGCTACACCTTC. Amino acid sequence: CASSGGDSYGYTF.

The V call is TRBV7-9, the J call TRBJ1-3, with 10 nucleotides matching TRBD1. The junction had 15 bases not matched to a gene; V was cut back by 4 bases and J by 0 bases. The CDR3 contains 20 residues. CDR1 and CDR2 from the germline V gene are SEHNR and FQNEAQ (reference sequence). This CDR3 is CASSSPRQGASGGSGNTIYF. For the CDR3, the DNA is TGTGCCAGCAGCTCCCCCCGACAGGGGGCATCTGGGGGCTCTGGAAACACCATATATTTT.

This clonotype was detected a few times. The rearrangement uses TRBV5-1 and TRBJ2-2; D is undetermined. This CDR3 region has 14 residues. Trimming shortened V by 7 bases and J by 4 bases, and 14 bases separated the two germline ends. CDR1 is SGHRS, CDR2 YFSETQ, per germline. CDR3 coding DNA: TGCGCCAGCGAAAGGGATTCGGGCACCGGGGAGCTGTTTTTT. Protein: CASERDSGTGELFF.

This clonotype came up many times. J is TRBJ1-5 and V is TRBV6-2 or TRBV6-3; D perhaps matches TRBD1 (6 bases). The CDR3 contains 16 residues. Germline CDR1 is MNHEY and CDR2 is SVGEGT. The ends were cut back, 6 bases at V and 7 bases at J, with 22 bases in the middle. DNA of the CDR3: TGTGCCAGCAGCCCCGGAAAGGAACAGGGTCGGCAGCCCCAGCATTTT. This codes for CASSPGKEQGRQPQHF.